This T cell receptor (beta chain) was sequenced in a study of CD8 T cells in ankylosing spondylitis. Concerning this clonotype itself: Its antigen is still unknown.

For TCR beta, libraries came from quantitative 5'-RACE with molecular barcodes. MiXCR was run by TCRdb on the 5' RACE reads, yielding one entry per CDR3 protein. The sample lists some 400,000 distinct CDR3 sequences, 20% to 25% occurring once. The study's findings and limits: Ankylosing spondylitis blood appeared to be characterized by a TCR beta motif of several highly homologous variants. Significantly higher representation of disease-linked clones was reported for matched ankylosing spondylitis synovial fluid.

The specimen was blood, either unsorted or a sorted T cell fraction (not recorded which). The receptor's source is a male donor with ankylosing spondylitis.

The CDR3 region is CASSPRTGKCQPQHF. The CDR3 nucleotides are TGTGCCAGCAGCCCTAGGACAGGGAAATGTCAGCCCCAGCATTTT. The chain has TRBV7-4 and TRBJ1-5; 8 bases match TRBD1. The J segment lost 6 bases and the V segment lost 5 bases, leaving 9 bases of the junction unmatched. This CDR3 has 15 amino acids. Germline CDR1 and CDR2: SGHVT and SQSDAQ.